This is a list of T cell receptor beta chains from one sample in a study of blood T cell repertoires in COVID-19. The data were produced by immunoSEQ multiplex PCR, yet TCRdb's version contains in-frame clones alone and is incomplete. Counted here are 130,000 or so clones, about four fifths occurring once; the ten biggest clones make up approximately 2.9%. Sequencing was done on a sample of peripheral blood. These TCRs come from a woman aged 80 or older with acute or convalescent COVID-19. The CDR3 runs from the conserved cysteine through the conserved F or W. D genes are given only for firm matches. The size entry is marked missing in some rows and otherwise reads once, few, many or a size class.

v_call	d_call	j_call	clone_size	cdr3_aa	cdr3_nt
TRBV10-3	NA	TRBJ1-2	NA	CAISGGDGSYGYTF	TGTGCCATCAGTGGGGGGGACGGGAGCTATGGCTACACCTTC
TRBV19	NA	TRBJ2-5	NA	CASSSLATGKETQYF	TGTGCCAGTTCCTCCCTCGCGACAGGAAAGGAGACCCAGTACTTC
TRBV9	TRBD2	TRBJ2-2	NA	CASSARLAGVTGELFF	TGTGCCAGCAGCGCGCGACTAGCGGGGGTAACCGGGGAGCTGTTTTTT
TRBV7-3	NA	TRBJ2-5	NA	CASSLTAGSEETQYF	TGTGCCAGCAGCTTAACGGCCGGGTCCGAAGAGACCCAGTACTTC
TRBV10-1	TRBD1	TRBJ1-2	NA	CASSAPGQGSTNYGYTF	TGCGCCAGCAGTGCACCGGGACAGGGGTCCACTAACTATGGCTACACCTTC
TRBV2	NA	TRBJ1-2	NA	CASSGAGLNYGYTF	TGTGCCAGCAGTGGGGCGGGACTCAACTATGGCTACACCTTC
TRBV7-9	NA	TRBJ2-5	NA	CASSERRDQETQYF	TGTGCCAGCAGCGAGAGACGGGACCAAGAGACCCAGTACTTC
TRBV4-1	NA	TRBJ2-6	NA	CASSPPPRVSGANVLTF	TGCGCCAGCAGCCCTCCTCCTAGAGTCTCTGGGGCCAACGTCCTGACTTTC
TRBV6-5	NA	TRBJ2-7	NA	CASRLPGEAYEQYF	TGTGCCAGCAGGCTACCCGGGGAGGCCTACGAGCAGTACTTC
TRBV11-1	NA	TRBJ2-2	once	CASSLSEGSDTGELFF	TGTGCCAGCAGCTTATCCGAGGGTAGCGACACCGGGGAGCTGTTTTTT
TRBV24-1	NA	TRBJ2-4	once	CATSDPQGAKNIQYF	TGTGCCACCAGTGACCCCCAGGGGGCCAAAAACATTCAGTACTTC